This T cell receptor (beta chain) derives from a study of control samples from healthy donors and cancer patients. Germline-derived CDR1 and CDR2 are SGHAT and FQNNGV. Trimming at V came to 5 bases and at J to 6 bases, leaving 12 bases not matched to a gene. The CDR3 spans 15 residues. Assay: immunoSEQ multiplex PCR; the TCRdb copy retains only in-frame clones and omits some. Of around 100,000 clones detected, 88% appear once; the ten largest clones hold about 15%. The source material was blood. This receptor was obtained from a woman aged 65 to 85 in good health. The rearrangement uses TRBV11-2 and TRBJ2-7; 8 bases fit TRBD2. The CDR3 DNA sequence: TGTGCCAGCAGCCTTAGGTTAGCGGGATATATCGAGCAGTACTTC. This codes for CASSLRLAGYIEQYF.